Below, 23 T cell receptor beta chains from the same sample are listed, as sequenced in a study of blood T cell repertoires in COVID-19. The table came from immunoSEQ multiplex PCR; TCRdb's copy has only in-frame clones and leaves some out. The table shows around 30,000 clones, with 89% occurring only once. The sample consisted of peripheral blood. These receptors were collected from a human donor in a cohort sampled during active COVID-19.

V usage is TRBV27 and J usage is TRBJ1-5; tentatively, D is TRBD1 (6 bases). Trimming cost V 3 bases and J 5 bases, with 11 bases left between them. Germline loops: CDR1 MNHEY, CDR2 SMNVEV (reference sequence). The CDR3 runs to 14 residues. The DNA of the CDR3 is TGTGCCAGCAGTTTCGGCAGGGGAGATCAGCCCCAGCATTTT. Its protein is CASSFGRGDQPQHF.

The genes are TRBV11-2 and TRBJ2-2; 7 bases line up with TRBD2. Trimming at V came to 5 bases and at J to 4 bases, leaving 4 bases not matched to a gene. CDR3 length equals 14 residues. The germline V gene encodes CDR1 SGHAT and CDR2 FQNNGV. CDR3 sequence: CASSPGLITGELFF. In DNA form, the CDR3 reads TGTGCCAGCAGCCCGGGACTAATCACCGGGGAGCTGTTTTTT.

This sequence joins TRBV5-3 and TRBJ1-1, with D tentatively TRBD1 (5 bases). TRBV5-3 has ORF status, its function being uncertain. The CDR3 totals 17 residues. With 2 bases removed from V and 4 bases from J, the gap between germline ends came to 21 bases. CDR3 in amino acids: CARSFPERGSDPTEAFF. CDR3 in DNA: TGTGCCAGAAGCTTTCCAGAAAGGGGTTCCGATCCCACTGAAGCTTTCTTT.

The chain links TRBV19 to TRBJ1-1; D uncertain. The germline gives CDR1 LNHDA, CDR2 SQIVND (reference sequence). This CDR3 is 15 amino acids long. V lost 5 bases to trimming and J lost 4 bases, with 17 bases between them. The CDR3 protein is CASSPATGSVTEAFF. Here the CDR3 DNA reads TGTGCCAGTAGTCCCGCGACGGGGTCAGTCACTGAAGCTTTCTTT.

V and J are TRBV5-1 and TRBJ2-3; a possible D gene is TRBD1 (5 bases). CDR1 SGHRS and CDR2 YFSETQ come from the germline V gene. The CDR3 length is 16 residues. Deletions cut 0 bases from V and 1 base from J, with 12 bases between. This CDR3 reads CASSLDVGRGTDTQYF. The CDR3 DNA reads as TGCGCCAGCAGCTTGGACGTCGGCAGGGGCACAGATACGCAGTATTTT.

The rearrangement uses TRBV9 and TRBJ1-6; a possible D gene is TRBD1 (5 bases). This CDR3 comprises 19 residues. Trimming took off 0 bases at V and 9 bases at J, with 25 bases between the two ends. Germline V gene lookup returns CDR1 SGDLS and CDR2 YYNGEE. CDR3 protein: CASSVASVGIGGEISPLHF. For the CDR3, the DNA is TGTGCCAGCAGCGTAGCTTCAGTGGGGATAGGAGGGGAGATTTCACCCCTCCACTTT.

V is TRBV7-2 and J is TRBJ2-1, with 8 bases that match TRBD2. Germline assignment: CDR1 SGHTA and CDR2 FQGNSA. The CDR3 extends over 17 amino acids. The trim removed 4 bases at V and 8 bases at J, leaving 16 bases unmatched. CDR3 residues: CASSSPWLSGGRDEQFF. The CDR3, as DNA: TGTGCCAGCAGCTCCCCCTGGCTAAGCGGGGGTAGGGATGAGCAGTTCTTC.

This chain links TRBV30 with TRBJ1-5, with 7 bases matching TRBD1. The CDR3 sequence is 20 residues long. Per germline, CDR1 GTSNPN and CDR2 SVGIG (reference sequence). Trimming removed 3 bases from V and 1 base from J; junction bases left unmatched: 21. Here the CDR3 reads CAWRGGYRDSPGWSNQPQHF. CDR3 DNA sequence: TGTGCCTGGAGGGGGGGCTACCGGGACAGTCCTGGATGGAGCAATCAGCCCCAGCATTTT.

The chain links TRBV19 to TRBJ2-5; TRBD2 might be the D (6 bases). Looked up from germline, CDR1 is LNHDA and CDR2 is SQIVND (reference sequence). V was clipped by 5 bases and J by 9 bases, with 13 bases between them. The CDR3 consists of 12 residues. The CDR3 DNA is TGTGCCAGTAGTTTACTGACGGGGGCCCAGTACTTC. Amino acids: CASSLLTGAQYF.

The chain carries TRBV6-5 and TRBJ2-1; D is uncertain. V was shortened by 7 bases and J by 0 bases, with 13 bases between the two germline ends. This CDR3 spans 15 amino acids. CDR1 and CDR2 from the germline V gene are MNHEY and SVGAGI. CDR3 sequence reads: CASTQGRGSYNEQFF. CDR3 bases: TGTGCCAGCACTCAAGGTCGAGGCTCCTACAATGAGCAGTTCTTC.

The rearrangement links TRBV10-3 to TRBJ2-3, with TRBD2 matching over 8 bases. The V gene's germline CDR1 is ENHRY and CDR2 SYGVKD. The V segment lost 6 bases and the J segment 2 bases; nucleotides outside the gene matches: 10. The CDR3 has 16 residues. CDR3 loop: CAIRSGSGGNTDTQYF. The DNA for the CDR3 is TGTGCCATCAGGTCCGGGAGCGGGGGAAACACAGATACGCAGTATTTT.

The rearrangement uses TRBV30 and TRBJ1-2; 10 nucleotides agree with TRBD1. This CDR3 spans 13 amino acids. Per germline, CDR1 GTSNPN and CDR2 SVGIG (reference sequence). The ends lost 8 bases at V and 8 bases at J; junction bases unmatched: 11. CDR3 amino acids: CAQRTGGPGGYTF. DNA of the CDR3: TGTGCCCAAAGGACAGGGGGGCCCGGGGGCTACACCTTC. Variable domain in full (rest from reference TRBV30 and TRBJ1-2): SQTIHQWPATLVQPVGSPLSLECTVEGTSNPNLYWYRQAAGRGLQLLFYSVGIGQISSEVPQNLSASRPQDRQFILSSKKLLLSDSGFYLCAQRTGGPGGYTFGSGTRLTVV.

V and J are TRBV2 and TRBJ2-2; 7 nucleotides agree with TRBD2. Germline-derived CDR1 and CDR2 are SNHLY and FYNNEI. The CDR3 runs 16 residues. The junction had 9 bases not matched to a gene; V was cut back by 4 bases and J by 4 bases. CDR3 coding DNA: TGTGCCAGCAGTGCCTCGGGGGGTTACGCCACCGGGGAGCTGTTTTTT. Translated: CASSASGGYATGELFF.

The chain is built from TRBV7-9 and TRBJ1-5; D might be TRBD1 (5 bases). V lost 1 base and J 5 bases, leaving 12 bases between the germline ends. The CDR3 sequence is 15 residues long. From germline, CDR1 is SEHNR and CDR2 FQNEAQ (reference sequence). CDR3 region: CASSLGRGKDQPQHF. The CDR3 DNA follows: TGTGCCAGCAGCTTAGGTAGGGGCAAAGATCAGCCCCAGCATTTT.

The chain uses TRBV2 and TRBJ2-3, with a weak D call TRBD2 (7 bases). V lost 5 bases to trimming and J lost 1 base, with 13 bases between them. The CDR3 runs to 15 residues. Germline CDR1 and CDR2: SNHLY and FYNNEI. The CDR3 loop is CASSWGGGGTDTQYF. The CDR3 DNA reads TGTGCCAGCAGTTGGGGAGGGGGTGGCACAGATACGCAGTATTTT. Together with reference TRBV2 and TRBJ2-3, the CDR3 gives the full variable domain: EPEVTQTPSHQVTQMGQEVILRCVPISNHLYFYWYRQILGQKVEFLVSFYNNEISEKSEIFDDQFSVERPDGSNFTLKIRSTKLEDSAMYFCASSWGGGGTDTQYFGPGTRLTVL.

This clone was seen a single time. In DNA form, the CDR3 reads TGTGCCAGCAGCGTATATGGCTACACCTTC. This translates into CASSVYGYTF. J is TRBJ1-2 and V is TRBV6-5; D gene uncertain. Trimming pared 6 bases from V and 5 bases from J, leaving 4 bases between. Germline V lookup: CDR1 MNHEY, CDR2 SVGAGI. The CDR3 totals 10 residues.

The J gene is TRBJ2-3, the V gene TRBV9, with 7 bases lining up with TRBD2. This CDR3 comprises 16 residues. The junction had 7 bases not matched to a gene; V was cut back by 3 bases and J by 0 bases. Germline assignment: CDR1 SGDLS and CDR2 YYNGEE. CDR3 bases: TGTGCCAGCAGCGCCTCTGGGAGGGTTAGCACAGATACGCAGTATTTT. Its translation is CASSASGRVSTDTQYF.

The CDR3 DNA reads TGTGCCAGCAGCGTAGAAGCTAGCGGGGGTACATTCTACAATGAGCAGTTCTTC. Protein sequence: CASSVEASGGTFYNEQFF. The chain links TRBV9 to TRBJ2-1; the match to TRBD2 covers 10 bases. Germline V gene lookup returns CDR1 SGDLS and CDR2 YYNGEE. The CDR3 totals 18 residues. The J segment lost 3 bases and the V segment lost 0 bases, leaving 9 bases of the junction unmatched.

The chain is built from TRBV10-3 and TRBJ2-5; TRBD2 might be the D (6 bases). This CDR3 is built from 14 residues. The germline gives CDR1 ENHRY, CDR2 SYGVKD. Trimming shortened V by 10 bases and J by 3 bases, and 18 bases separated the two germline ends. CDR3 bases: TGTGCCACTCGGGGCGGGGATGTTAAAGAGACCCAGTACTTC. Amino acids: CATRGGDVKETQYF.

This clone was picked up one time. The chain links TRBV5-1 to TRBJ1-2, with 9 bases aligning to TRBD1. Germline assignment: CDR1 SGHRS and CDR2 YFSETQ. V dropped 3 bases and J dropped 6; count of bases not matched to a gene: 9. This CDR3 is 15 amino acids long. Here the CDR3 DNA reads TGCGCCAGCAGCTCACAGGGGGCTTCGGGTAATGGCTACACCTTC. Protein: CASSSQGASGNGYTF.

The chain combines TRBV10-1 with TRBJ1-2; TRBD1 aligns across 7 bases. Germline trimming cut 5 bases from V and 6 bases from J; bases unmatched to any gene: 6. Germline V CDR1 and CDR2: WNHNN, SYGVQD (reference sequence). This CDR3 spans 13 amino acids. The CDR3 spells CASSRQGRDGYTF. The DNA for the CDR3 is TGCGCCAGCAGTCGACAGGGAAGGGATGGCTACACCTTC.

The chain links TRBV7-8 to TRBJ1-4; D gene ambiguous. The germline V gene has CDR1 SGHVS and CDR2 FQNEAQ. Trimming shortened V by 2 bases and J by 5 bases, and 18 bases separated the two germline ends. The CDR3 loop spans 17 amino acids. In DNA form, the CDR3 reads TGTGCCAGCAGCTTAAGTGGTGCGAGGAGTCGGAATGAAAAACTGTTTTTT. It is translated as CASSLSGARSRNEKLFF.

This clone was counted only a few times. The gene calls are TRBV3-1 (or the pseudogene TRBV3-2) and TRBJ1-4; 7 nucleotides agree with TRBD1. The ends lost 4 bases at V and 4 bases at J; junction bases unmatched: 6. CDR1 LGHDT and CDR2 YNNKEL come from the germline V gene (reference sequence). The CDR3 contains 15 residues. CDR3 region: CASSRGDSINEKLFF. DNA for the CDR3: TGTGCCAGCAGCCGGGGGGACAGCATTAATGAAAAACTGTTTTTT.